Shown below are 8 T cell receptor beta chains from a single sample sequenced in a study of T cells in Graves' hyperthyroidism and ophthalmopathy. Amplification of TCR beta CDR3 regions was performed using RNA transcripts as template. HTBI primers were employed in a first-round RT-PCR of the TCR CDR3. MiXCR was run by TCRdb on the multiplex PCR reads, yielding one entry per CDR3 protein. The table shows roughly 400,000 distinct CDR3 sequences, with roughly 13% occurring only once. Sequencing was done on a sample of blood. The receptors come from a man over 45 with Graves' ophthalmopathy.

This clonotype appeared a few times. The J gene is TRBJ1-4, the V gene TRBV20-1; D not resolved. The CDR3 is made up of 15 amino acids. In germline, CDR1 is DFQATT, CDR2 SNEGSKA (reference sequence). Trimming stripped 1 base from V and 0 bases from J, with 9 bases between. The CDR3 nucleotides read TGCAGTGCTAGAGGGTGGGCAGCAACTAATGAAAAACTGTTTTTT. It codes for CSARGWAATNEKLFF.

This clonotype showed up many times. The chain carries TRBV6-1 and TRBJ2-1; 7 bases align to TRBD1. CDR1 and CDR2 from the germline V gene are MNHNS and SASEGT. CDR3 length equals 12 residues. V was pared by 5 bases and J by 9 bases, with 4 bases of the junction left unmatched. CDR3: CASSHRGREQFF. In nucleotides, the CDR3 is TGTGCCAGCAGTCACAGGGGACGTGAGCAGTTCTTC.

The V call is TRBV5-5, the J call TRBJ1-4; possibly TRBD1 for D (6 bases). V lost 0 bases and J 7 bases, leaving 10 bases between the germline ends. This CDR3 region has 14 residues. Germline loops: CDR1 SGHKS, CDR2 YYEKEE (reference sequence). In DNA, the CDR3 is TGTGCCAGCAGCTTGGAACAGGGTGTTGAAAAACTGTTTTTT. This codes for CASSLEQGVEKLFF.

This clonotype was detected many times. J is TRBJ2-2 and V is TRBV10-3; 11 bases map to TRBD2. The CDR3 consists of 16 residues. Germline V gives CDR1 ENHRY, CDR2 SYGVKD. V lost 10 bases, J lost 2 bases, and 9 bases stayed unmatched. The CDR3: CATGGTSGANTGELFF. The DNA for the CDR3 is TGTGCCACAGGAGGGACTAGCGGAGCTAACACCGGGGAGCTGTTTTTT.

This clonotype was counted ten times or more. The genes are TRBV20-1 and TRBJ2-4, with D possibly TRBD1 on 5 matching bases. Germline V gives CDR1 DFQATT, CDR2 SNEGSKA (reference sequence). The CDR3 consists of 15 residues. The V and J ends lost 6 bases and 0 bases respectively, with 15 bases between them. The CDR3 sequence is CSAARAVPAKNIQYF. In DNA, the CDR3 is TGCAGTGCAGCCAGGGCCGTTCCAGCCAAAAACATTCAGTACTTC.

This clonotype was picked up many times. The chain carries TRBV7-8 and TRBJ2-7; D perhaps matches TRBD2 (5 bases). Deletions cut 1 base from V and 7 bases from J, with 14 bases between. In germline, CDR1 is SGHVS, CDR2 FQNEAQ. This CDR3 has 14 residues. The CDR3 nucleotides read TGTGCCAGCAGCTTAGGGTGGACTGGCTTGGAGCAGTACTTC. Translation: CASSLGWTGLEQYF.

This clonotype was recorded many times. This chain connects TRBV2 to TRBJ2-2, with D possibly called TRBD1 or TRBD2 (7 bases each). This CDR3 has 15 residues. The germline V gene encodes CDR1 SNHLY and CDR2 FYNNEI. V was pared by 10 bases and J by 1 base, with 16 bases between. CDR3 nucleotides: TGTGCCAACTTAGGGGGGGACAGGAACACCGGGGAGCTGTTTTTT. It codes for CANLGGDRNTGELFF.

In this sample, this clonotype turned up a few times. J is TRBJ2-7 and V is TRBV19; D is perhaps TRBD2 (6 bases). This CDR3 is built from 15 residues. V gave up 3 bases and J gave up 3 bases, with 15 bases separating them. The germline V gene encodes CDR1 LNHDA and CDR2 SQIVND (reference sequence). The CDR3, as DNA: TGTGCCAGTAGTATCTCTCGCGGGGCTGGCTACGAGCAGTACTTC. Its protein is CASSISRGAGYEQYF.